The 2 T cell receptor beta chains in this list originate from one sample, sequenced in a study of T-cell reconstitution after alpha-beta-depleted transplantation in children. This sample's TCRbeta library carried unique molecular identifier barcodes. Each CDR3 protein is one row after TCRdb ran MiXCR on the PCR reads. Of roughly 120,000 distinct CDR3 sequences listed, about 9.3% are singletons. The sample here was PBMCs, taken before TCRalphabeta/CD19-depleted stem cell transplant. Receptors originate from a boy between 2 and 10 years old with acute lymphoblastic leukemia, due to receive a stem cell transplant.

The chain couples TRBV7-8 to TRBJ2-1, with 12 bases lining up with TRBD2. The CDR3 covers 17 residues. V lost 3 bases and J lost 7; bases outside the gene matches: 10. Germline V gene sequence: CDR1 SGHVS, CDR2 FQNEAQ. CDR3 nucleotides: TGTGCCAGCAGCTTCATACTAGCGGGAGGCCGAATAAATGAGCAGTTCTTC. This gives the protein CASSFILAGGRINEQFF.

There are a few counts of this clonotype. The CDR3 spells CASSFQAAGGYTF. The CDR3 DNA reads as TGTGCCAGCAGTTTTCAGGCGGCTGGTGGCTACACCTTC. The chain recombines TRBV12-3 or TRBV12-4 with TRBJ1-2; D not resolved. The CDR3 has 13 amino acids. V shed 3 bases and J shed 7 bases, with 12 bases lying between them.